This T cell receptor beta chain was identified in a study of blood T cell repertoires in COVID-19 (dated by TCRdb to the early 2020s). Study-level background: Samples covering the acute and convalescent phases of COVID-19 were provided by collaborators in the United States, Italy and Spain. The material from the prospective study consisted of cDNA or gDNA derived from T cells, B-cell-depleted T cells, or PBMCs. Subjects who had been exposed to COVID-19, were actively infected with it, or had recovered from it provided the deeply sampled blood TCRbeta repertoires that made up the dataset. The repertoires were released in a freely available public database meant as a resource for research on the immune response to SARS-CoV-2. Samples were obtained from the ongoing ImmuneRACE study (first 160 participants) and from over 1,000 subjects provided by 6 global collaborators. A de-identified subject ID, COVID-19 status, age in years and sex were almost always included in the sample metadata. Where available, HLA class I and class II types were taken from metadata supplied by the sample provider and were not determined by assay-based typing. Paper-wide results and their limitations: Clinical and demographic metadata were provided uncurated, with the amount varying by source and participant.

Each collaborating institution followed its own protocols to collect whole blood in K2EDTA tubes. For TCRbeta analysis, collaborator samples were shipped as frozen whole blood, as isolated PBMCs, or as DNA extracted from either sample type. The CDR3 runs 14 residues from the cysteine to the phenylalanine. The entry retains the CDR3 DNA only, 42 bases that are in frame from base 1. CDR1 is given as MDHEN and CDR2 as SYDVKM, both from the germline V gene. V ends up 3 bases short and J 3 bases short, with an unmatched junction base count of 5. About this clone: Its binding antigen is unknown. No much larger clone exists at a distance of one base, and base qualities are not known.

TCRbeta CDR3 regions were amplified from genomic DNA by means of the immunoSEQ Assay, a bias-controlled multiplex PCR. Turning to the authors' computational methods: Nucleated cell counts per sample were estimated from amplification of reference gene primers within the assay. Sequence reads were collapsed and filtered to measure the absolute abundance of every unique TCRbeta CDR3 rearrangement. For each sample, productive Simpson clonality was calculated as the square root of Simpson's diversity index over productive rearrangements. TCRdb limited this immuneACCESS table to in-frame rearrangements with V and J called. A share of clones is missing; checked studies link under half to unresolved V genes, and the rest is unexplained. V, J and clone size are those of that table, while D and trimming were read from the DNA. Counted in this sample were approximately 52,000 clones; 85% of them appeared once. 10% of the sample belongs to the ten largest clones.

The chain is made from TRBV28 and TRBJ2-7; 7 nucleotides in the junction match TRBD1. This TCR derives from a human donor in a cohort sampled during active COVID-19. Sequencing was carried out using peripheral blood. The nucleotides are TGTGCCAGCAGTTTTGGGGACAGCGTCTACGAGCAGTACTTC. The translation is CASSFGDSVYEQYF.